The rows below give T cell receptor beta chains drawn from one sample of a study of blood T cell repertoires in COVID-19. Method: immunoSEQ multiplex PCR; TCRdb's copy keeps in-frame clones and lacks some. This sample yields tens of thousands of clones, of which around 85% are seen a single time; almost 1.5% belongs to the top ten. Material: peripheral blood. Receptors originate from a woman aged 60-70 years with acute or convalescent COVID-19. CDR3s include the opening cysteine and the closing phenylalanine or tryptophan. Fields, in order: V gene, J gene, clone size, D gene, CDR3 protein, CDR3 DNA. The D gene is left open where the match is weak. Where a row states a size, it is once, few, many or the class of an expanded clone; other rows omit it.

v_gene: TRBV15; j_gene: TRBJ2-1; abundance: -; d_gene: TRBD2; CDR3aa: CATSRSGLAPFSGNEQFF; CDR3nt: TGTGCCACCAGCAGATCTGGACTAGCCCCATTTTCGGGCAATGAGCAGTTCTTC
v_gene: TRBV28; j_gene: TRBJ1-2; abundance: once; d_gene: TRBD1; CDR3aa: CASIPWPGGGYTF; CDR3nt: TGTGCCAGCATCCCCTGGCCAGGGGGCGGCTACACCTTC
v_gene: TRBV7-8; j_gene: TRBJ1-1; abundance: -; d_gene: -; CDR3aa: CASNAGVETEAFF; CDR3nt: TGTGCCAGCAACGCAGGGGTGGAAACTGAAGCTTTCTTT
v_gene: TRBV6-5; j_gene: TRBJ1-5; abundance: -; d_gene: TRBD1; CDR3aa: CASSSGTGGQPQHF; CDR3nt: TGTGCCAGCAGCAGCGGGACAGGGGGCCAGCCCCAGCATTTT
v_gene: TRBV6-1; j_gene: TRBJ1-2; abundance: -; d_gene: TRBD1; CDR3aa: CASSDPTGTYGYTF; CDR3nt: TGTGCCAGCAGTGATCCGACAGGGACCTATGGCTACACCTTC
v_gene: TRBV10-2; j_gene: TRBJ1-1; abundance: once; d_gene: -; CDR3aa: CASSRLQGSTEAFF; CDR3nt: TGCGCCAGCAGTAGACTACAGGGTAGCACTGAAGCTTTCTTT
v_gene: TRBV5-8; j_gene: TRBJ1-4; abundance: once; d_gene: TRBD1; CDR3aa: CASSLVGTGVNEKLFF; CDR3nt: TGTGCCAGCAGCTTGGTTGGGACAGGGGTAAATGAAAAACTGTTTTTT
v_gene: TRBV7-2; j_gene: TRBJ1-2; abundance: -; d_gene: -; CDR3aa: CASSPRQSYGYTF; CDR3nt: TGTGCCAGCAGCCCAAGACAGTCCTATGGCTACACCTTC
v_gene: TRBV19; j_gene: TRBJ1-1; abundance: -; d_gene: -; CDR3aa: CASKLERGLSEAFF; CDR3nt: TGTGCCAGTAAGCTCGAGAGGGGACTATCTGAAGCTTTCTTT
v_gene: TRBV30; j_gene: TRBJ1-6; abundance: -; d_gene: -; CDR3aa: CAWSVGGENSPLHF; CDR3nt: TGTGCCTGGAGTGTAGGGGGGGAGAATTCACCCCTCCACTTT
v_gene: TRBV5-4; j_gene: TRBJ1-2; abundance: once; d_gene: -; CDR3aa: CASSNRTALYGYTF; CDR3nt: TGTGCCAGCAGCAACAGGACAGCCCTATATGGCTACACCTTC
v_gene: TRBV4-2; j_gene: TRBJ2-7; abundance: -; d_gene: TRBD1; CDR3aa: CASSQERQGDIYEQYF; CDR3nt: TGTGCCAGCAGCCAAGAGCGGCAGGGGGATATCTACGAGCAGTACTTC
v_gene: TRBV15; j_gene: TRBJ2-7; abundance: -; d_gene: -; CDR3aa: CATSSPGDTYEQYF; CDR3nt: TGTGCCACCAGTTCCCCAGGGGACACCTACGAGCAGTACTTC
v_gene: TRBV28; j_gene: TRBJ1-3; abundance: -; d_gene: TRBD1; CDR3aa: CASSSRTGGGKGGNTIYF; CDR3nt: TGTGCCAGCAGTTCTCGGACAGGGGGCGGAAAAGGTGGAAACACCATATATTTT
v_gene: TRBV9; j_gene: TRBJ1-2; abundance: -; d_gene: TRBD1; CDR3aa: CASSPPTDRGLYGYTF; CDR3nt: TGTGCCAGCAGCCCACCAACGGACAGGGGGCTTTATGGCTACACCTTC
v_gene: TRBV7-8; j_gene: TRBJ1-2; abundance: -; d_gene: -; CDR3aa: CASSFSPDTNGYTF; CDR3nt: TGTGCCAGCAGCTTCTCCCCCGACACGAATGGCTACACCTTC
v_gene: TRBV28; j_gene: TRBJ1-5; abundance: once; d_gene: TRBD1; CDR3aa: CASSFTGGNQPQHF; CDR3nt: TGTGCCAGCAGCTTCACAGGGGGCAATCAGCCCCAGCATTTT
v_gene: TRBV12-3/TRBV12-4; j_gene: TRBJ1-4; abundance: once; d_gene: -; CDR3aa: CASSRSNEKLFF; CDR3nt: TGTGCCAGCAGTCGGTCTAATGAAAAACTGTTTTTT
v_gene: TRBV6-6; j_gene: TRBJ1-1; abundance: -; d_gene: -; CDR3aa: CASSYSDDGGKAFF; CDR3nt: TGTGCCAGCAGTTACTCCGACGACGGGGGTAAAGCTTTCTTT
v_gene: TRBV5-1; j_gene: TRBJ2-2; abundance: -; d_gene: -; CDR3aa: CASSRAPDSVNTGELFF; CDR3nt: TGCGCCAGCAGCAGGGCCCCGGACAGCGTAAACACCGGGGAGCTGTTTTTT
v_gene: TRBV14; j_gene: TRBJ1-1; abundance: -; d_gene: -; CDR3aa: CASSRGSNTEAFF; CDR3nt: TGTGCCAGCAGTCGAGGGTCGAACACTGAAGCTTTCTTT
v_gene: TRBV2; j_gene: TRBJ2-5; abundance: -; d_gene: TRBD2; CDR3aa: CASSEIRGGSEKTQYF; CDR3nt: TGTGCCAGCAGTGAAATACGGGGGGGAAGTGAGAAGACCCAGTACTTC
v_gene: TRBV7-2; j_gene: TRBJ2-1; abundance: -; d_gene: TRBD2; CDR3aa: CASSPRGSAGVRNEQFF; CDR3nt: TGTGCCAGCAGCCCACGGGGTTCAGCGGGGGTTAGAAATGAGCAGTTCTTC
v_gene: TRBV19; j_gene: TRBJ1-2; abundance: -; d_gene: TRBD1; CDR3aa: CASRGQGENYGYTF; CDR3nt: TGTGCCAGTAGGGGACAGGGCGAGAACTATGGCTACACCTTC
v_gene: TRBV6-5; j_gene: TRBJ1-2; abundance: -; d_gene: TRBD1; CDR3aa: CASSRTGSPYGYTF; CDR3nt: TGTGCCAGCAGTAGGACAGGGTCCCCCTATGGCTACACCTTC
v_gene: TRBV30; j_gene: TRBJ2-3; abundance: -; d_gene: -; CDR3aa: CAWTKEDTQYF; CDR3nt: TGTGCCTGGACTAAAGAGGATACGCAGTATTTT
v_gene: TRBV6-5; j_gene: TRBJ1-3; abundance: -; d_gene: TRBD1; CDR3aa: CASRPGGRNTIYF; CDR3nt: TGTGCCAGTCGCCCAGGGGGAAGAAACACCATATATTTT
v_gene: TRBV19; j_gene: TRBJ1-5; abundance: -; d_gene: TRBD1; CDR3aa: CASNKPGQGFQPQHF; CDR3nt: TGTGCCAGTAATAAGCCGGGACAGGGATTTCAGCCCCAGCATTTT
v_gene: TRBV3-1/TRBV3-2; j_gene: TRBJ2-7; abundance: -; d_gene: -; CDR3aa: CASSRDTYSEQYF; CDR3nt: TGTGCCAGCAGCCGGGACACGTATTCCGAGCAGTACTTC
v_gene: TRBV20-1; j_gene: TRBJ1-2; abundance: -; d_gene: -; CDR3aa: CSAALGGYTF; CDR3nt: TGCAGTGCTGCCCTCGGGGGCTACACCTTC
v_gene: TRBV2; j_gene: TRBJ2-2; abundance: -; d_gene: TRBD1; CDR3aa: CASRDRGQIGTGELFF; CDR3nt: TGTGCCAGCCGGGACAGGGGGCAAATAGGCACCGGGGAGCTGTTTTTT
v_gene: TRBV6-6; j_gene: TRBJ2-7; abundance: -; d_gene: TRBD1; CDR3aa: CASSDSGTGDYEQYF; CDR3nt: TGTGCCAGCAGTGACTCCGGGACAGGGGACTACGAGCAGTACTTC
v_gene: TRBV19; j_gene: TRBJ2-2; abundance: -; d_gene: -; CDR3aa: CASRQSANTGELFF; CDR3nt: TGTGCCAGTAGACAGTCAGCGAACACCGGGGAGCTGTTTTTT
v_gene: TRBV29-1; j_gene: TRBJ1-2; abundance: -; d_gene: TRBD1; CDR3aa: CSVVGTGGYGYTF; CDR3nt: TGCAGCGTTGTAGGGACAGGGGGCTATGGCTACACCTTC
v_gene: TRBV6-6; j_gene: TRBJ2-5; abundance: once; d_gene: -; CDR3aa: CASSYVGQKGGETQYF; CDR3nt: TGTGCCAGCAGTTACGTGGGGCAGAAGGGTGGAGAGACCCAGTACTTC
v_gene: TRBV5-5; j_gene: TRBJ1-6; abundance: -; d_gene: TRBD1; CDR3aa: CASSWDSRGNSPLHF; CDR3nt: TGTGCCAGCAGCTGGGACAGCAGGGGTAATTCACCCCTCCACTTT
v_gene: TRBV2; j_gene: TRBJ1-2; abundance: -; d_gene: -; CDR3aa: CASSADINYGYTF; CDR3nt: TGTGCCAGCAGCGCTGACATTAACTATGGCTACACCTTC
v_gene: TRBV5-8; j_gene: TRBJ1-2; abundance: -; d_gene: -; CDR3aa: CASSLYRGDYGYTF; CDR3nt: TGTGCCAGCAGCTTGTACCGGGGGGACTATGGCTACACCTTC
v_gene: TRBV19; j_gene: TRBJ1-2; abundance: -; d_gene: -; CDR3aa: CASSTRVSDYGYTF; CDR3nt: TGTGCCAGTAGTACCAGGGTTTCGGACTATGGCTACACCTTC
v_gene: TRBV5-4; j_gene: TRBJ1-4; abundance: -; d_gene: TRBD1; CDR3aa: CASSRQGNYLFF; CDR3nt: TGTGCCAGCAGCCGACAGGGCAATTACCTGTTTTTT
v_gene: TRBV2; j_gene: TRBJ1-5; abundance: -; d_gene: -; CDR3aa: CASSGGGGNQPQHF; CDR3nt: TGTGCCAGCAGTGGGGGAGGGGGGAATCAGCCCCAGCATTTT